This entry lists 5 T cell receptor beta chains sequenced from one sample in a study of OX40 agonist ivuxolimab in advanced cancers. The table came from immunoSEQ multiplex PCR; TCRdb's copy has only in-frame clones and leaves some out. This sample has some 60,000 clones, with around 85% found just once. Sequencing used CD4+ or CD8+ T cells sorted from blood, obtained in a trial of the OX40 agonist ivuxolimab. These receptor sequences come from an adult with an advanced solid tumor such as melanoma, head and neck, liver or kidney cancer.

The chain carries TRBV9 and TRBJ1-2; D gene ambiguous. The CDR3 covers 15 residues. Between the trimmed V and J ends, which lost 4 bases and 5 bases, there was a span of 18 bases. The germline V gene encodes CDR1 SGDLS and CDR2 YYNGEE. The CDR3 nucleotides are TGTGCCAGCAGCCCAACGTCCGCAGGCACGTATGGCTACACCTTC. Amino acid sequence: CASSPTSAGTYGYTF. Full variable domain (rest looked up from reference TRBV9 and TRBJ1-2): DSGVTQTPKHLITATGQRVTLRCSPRSGDLSVYWYQQSLDQGLQFLIQYYNGEERAKGNILERFSAQQFPDLHSELNLSSLELGDSALYFCASSPTSAGTYGYTFGSGTRLTVV.

The V gene is TRBV28, the J gene TRBJ1-1; TRBD1 is a possible D gene (6 bases). This CDR3 comprises 15 residues. Trimming pared 2 bases from V and 7 bases from J, leaving 17 bases between. Germline CDR1 reads MDHEN; CDR2 reads SYDVKM. DNA of the CDR3: TGTGCCAGCAGTTTACTCCCCAACGGGGGGCTTGAAGCTTTCTTT. This codes for CASSLLPNGGLEAFF.

V gene TRBV11-2 combines with J gene TRBJ2-7, with D perhaps given as TRBD1 or TRBD2 (7 bases each). The V end lost 3 bases, the J end lost 6 bases, and 15 bases lay between the germline ends. The CDR3 spans 14 residues. Germline loops: CDR1 SGHAT, CDR2 FQNNGV. The CDR3 coding sequence is TGTGCCAGCAGCTTTAGGGAGGGGGCCGGCGAGCAGTACTTC. Residues: CASSFREGAGEQYF.

The chain carries TRBV7-8 and TRBJ1-4, with no clear D. Trimming left V 8 bases short and J 8 bases short, with 18 bases between. Germline CDR1 reads SGHVS; CDR2 reads FQNEAQ. The CDR3 runs 14 residues. CDR3 nucleotides: TGTGCCAGCGCGACCGGGCCCGGACGAGAAAAACTGTTTTTT. As protein: CASATGPGREKLFF.

This chain joins TRBV28 and TRBJ1-2; the D is unclear. This CDR3 has 12 residues. Trimming left V 10 bases short and J 6 bases short, with 15 bases between. Germline V lookup: CDR1 MDHEN, CDR2 SYDVKM. The CDR3 loop reads CAINVRPNGYTF. The CDR3 DNA sequence: TGTGCCATTAACGTCCGGCCTAATGGCTACACCTTC.